This T cell receptor (beta chain) derives from a study of T cell changes during pregnancy in multiple sclerosis. In germline, CDR1 is LNHDA, CDR2 SQIVND (reference sequence). V was pared by 7 bases and J by 7 bases, with 11 bases of the junction left unmatched. This CDR3 has 15 amino acids. Sequencing was performed with immunoSEQ multiplex PCR; in TCRdb, only in-frame clones are kept and a portion is missing. The profile shows some 39,000 clones, around 92% of them singletons. This sequence joins TRBV19 and TRBJ1-5; 9 bases match TRBD1. The clonotype comes from a female donor with multiple sclerosis, enrolled in a pregnancy study. The sequencing sample was made of PBMCs (not recorded whether the cells were cultured). The CDR3: CASNDPGQGKQPQHF. The CDR3 DNA reads as TGTGCCAGTAACGACCCAGGACAGGGGAAACAGCCCCAGCATTTT.